The TCR beta chain under discussion was sequenced for a study of shared clonotypes between healthy human individuals. The assay was immunoSEQ multiplex PCR, and TCRdb's table has in-frame clones only and misses some. The profile shows about 1 million clones, approximately 76% of them singletons. Germline lookup yields CDR1 PRHDT and CDR2 FYEKMQ (reference sequence). The CDR3 runs to 14 residues. The V gene lost 4 bases and the J gene lost 4 bases, with 11 bases spanning the gap. The sample consisted of memory CD4+ T cells sorted from blood. Subset given: CD45RA-negative fraction. J is TRBJ1-3 and V is TRBV13, with D unresolved. The receptor's source is a man aged 18 to 35 in good health. In DNA form, the CDR3 reads TGTGCCAGCAGCTCCCAGGCCTCGGGAAACACCATATATTTT. Its protein is CASSSQASGNTIYF.